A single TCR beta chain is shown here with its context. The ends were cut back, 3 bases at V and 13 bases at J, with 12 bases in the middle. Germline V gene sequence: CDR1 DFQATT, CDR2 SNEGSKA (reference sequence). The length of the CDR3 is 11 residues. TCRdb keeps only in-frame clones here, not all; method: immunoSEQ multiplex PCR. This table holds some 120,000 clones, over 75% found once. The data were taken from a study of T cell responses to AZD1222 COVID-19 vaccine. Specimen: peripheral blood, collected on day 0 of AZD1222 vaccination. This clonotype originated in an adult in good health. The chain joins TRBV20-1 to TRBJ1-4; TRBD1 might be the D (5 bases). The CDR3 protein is CSARGPRGLFF. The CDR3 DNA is TGCAGTGCTAGGGGACCTCGGGGACTGTTTTTT.